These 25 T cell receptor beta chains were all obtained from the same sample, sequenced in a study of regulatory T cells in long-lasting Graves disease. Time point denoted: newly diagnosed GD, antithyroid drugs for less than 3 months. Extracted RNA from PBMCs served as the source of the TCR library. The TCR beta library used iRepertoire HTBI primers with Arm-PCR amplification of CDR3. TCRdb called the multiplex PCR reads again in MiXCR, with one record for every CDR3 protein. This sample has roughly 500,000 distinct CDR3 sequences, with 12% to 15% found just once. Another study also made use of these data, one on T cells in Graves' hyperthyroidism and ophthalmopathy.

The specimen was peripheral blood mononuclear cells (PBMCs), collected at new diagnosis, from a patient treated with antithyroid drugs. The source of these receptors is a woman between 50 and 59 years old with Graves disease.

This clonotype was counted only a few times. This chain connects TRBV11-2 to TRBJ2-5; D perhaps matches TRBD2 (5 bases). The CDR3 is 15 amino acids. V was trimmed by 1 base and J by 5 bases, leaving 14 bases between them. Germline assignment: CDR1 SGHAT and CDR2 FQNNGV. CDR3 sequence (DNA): TGTGCCAGCAGCTTAGGACGGGCGCCGGGGGAGACCCAGTACTTC. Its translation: CASSLGRAPGETQYF.

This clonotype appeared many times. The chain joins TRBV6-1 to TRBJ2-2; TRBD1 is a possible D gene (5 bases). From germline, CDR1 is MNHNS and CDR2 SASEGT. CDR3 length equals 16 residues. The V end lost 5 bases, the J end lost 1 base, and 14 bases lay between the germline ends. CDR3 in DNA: TGTGCCAGCAGTCTAAGGACACTCTTGAACACCGGGGAGCTGTTTTTT. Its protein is CASSLRTLLNTGELFF.

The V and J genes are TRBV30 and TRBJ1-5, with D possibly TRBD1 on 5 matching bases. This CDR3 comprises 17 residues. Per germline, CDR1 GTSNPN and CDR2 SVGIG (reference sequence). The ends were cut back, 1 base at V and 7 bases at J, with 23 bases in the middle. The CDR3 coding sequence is TGTGCCTGGAGTGGCTGTCAGCGCATTTTGCCAGGGCAGCCCCAGCATTTT. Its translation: CAWSGCQRILPGQPQHF.

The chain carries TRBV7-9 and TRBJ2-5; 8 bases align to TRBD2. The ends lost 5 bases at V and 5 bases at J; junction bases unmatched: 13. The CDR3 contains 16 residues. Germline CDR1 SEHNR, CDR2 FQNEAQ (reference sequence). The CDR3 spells CASSAERGSPGETQYF. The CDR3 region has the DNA TGTGCCAGCAGCGCAGAGCGGGGGTCACCAGGGGAGACCCAGTACTTC.

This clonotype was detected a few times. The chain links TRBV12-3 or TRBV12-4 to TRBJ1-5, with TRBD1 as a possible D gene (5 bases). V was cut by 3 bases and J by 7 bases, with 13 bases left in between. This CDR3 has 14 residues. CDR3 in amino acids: CASSFRGAEQPQHF. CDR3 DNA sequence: TGTGCCAGCAGTTTTCGAGGGGCTGAGCAGCCCCAGCATTTT.

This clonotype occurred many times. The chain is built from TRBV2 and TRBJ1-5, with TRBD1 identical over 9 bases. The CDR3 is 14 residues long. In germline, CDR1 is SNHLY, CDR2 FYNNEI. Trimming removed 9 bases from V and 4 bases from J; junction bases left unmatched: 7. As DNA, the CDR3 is TGTGCCAGTAGGGACAGGGCCGGTAATCAGCCCCAGCATTTT. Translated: CASRDRAGNQPQHF.

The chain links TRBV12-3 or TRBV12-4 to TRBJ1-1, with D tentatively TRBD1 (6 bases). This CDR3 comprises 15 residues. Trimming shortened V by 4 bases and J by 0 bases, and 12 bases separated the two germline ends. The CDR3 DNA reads TGTGCCAGCAGTTACGGGCAGGGGATGAACACTGAAGCTTTCTTT. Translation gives CASSYGQGMNTEAFF.

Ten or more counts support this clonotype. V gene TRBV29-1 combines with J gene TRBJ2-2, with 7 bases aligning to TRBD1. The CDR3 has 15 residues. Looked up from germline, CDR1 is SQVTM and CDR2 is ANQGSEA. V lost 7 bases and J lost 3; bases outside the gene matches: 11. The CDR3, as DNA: TGCAGCGCCCAAACCGGGACAGAGGACACCGGGGAGCTGTTTTTT. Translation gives CSAQTGTEDTGELFF.

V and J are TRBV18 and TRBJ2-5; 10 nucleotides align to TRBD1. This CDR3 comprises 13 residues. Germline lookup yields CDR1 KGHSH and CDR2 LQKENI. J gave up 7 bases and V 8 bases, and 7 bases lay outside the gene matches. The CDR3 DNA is TGTGCCAGCAGCCCGGGACAGGGGCCGACCCAGTACTTC. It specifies CASSPGQGPTQYF.

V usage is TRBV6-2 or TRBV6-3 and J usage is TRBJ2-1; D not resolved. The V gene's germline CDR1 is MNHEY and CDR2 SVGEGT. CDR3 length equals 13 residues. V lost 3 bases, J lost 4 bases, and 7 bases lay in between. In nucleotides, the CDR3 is TGTGCCAGCAGTTATGGGGTTTACAATGAGCAGTTCTTC. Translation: CASSYGVYNEQFF.

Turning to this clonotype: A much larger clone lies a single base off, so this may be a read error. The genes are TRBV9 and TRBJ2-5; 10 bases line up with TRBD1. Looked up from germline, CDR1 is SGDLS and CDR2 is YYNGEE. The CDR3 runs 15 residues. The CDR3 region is CAGSGTGEGEETQYF. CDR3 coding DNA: TGTGCCGGCAGCGGGACAGGGGAAGGAGAGGAGACCCAGTACTTC.

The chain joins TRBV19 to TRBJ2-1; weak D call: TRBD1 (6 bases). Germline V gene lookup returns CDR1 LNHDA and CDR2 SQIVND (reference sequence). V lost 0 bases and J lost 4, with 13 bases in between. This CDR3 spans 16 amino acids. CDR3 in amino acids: CASSIDTGTPYNEQFF. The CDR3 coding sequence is TGTGCCAGTAGTATAGATACCGGGACACCATACAATGAGCAGTTCTTC.

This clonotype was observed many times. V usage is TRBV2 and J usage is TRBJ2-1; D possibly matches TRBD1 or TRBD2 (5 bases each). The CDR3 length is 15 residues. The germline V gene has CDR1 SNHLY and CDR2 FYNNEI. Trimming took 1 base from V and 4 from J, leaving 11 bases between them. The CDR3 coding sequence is TGTGCCAGCAGTGAAGGGGGATGGGGGTACAATGAGCAGTTCTTC. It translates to CASSEGGWGYNEQFF.

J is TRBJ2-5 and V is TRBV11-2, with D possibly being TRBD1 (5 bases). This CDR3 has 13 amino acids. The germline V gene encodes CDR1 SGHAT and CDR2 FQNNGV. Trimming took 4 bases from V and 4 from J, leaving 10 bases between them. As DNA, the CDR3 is TGTGCCAGCAGCTACAGGTGGACAGAGACCCAGTACTTC. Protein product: CASSYRWTETQYF.

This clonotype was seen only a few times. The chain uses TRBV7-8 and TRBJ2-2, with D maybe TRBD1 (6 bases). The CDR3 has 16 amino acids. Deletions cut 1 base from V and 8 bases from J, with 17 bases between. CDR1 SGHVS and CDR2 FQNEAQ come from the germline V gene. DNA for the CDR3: TGTGCCAGCAGCTTAGGCTGGACAGCCCGAACTGGGGAGCTGTTTTTT. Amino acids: CASSLGWTARTGELFF.

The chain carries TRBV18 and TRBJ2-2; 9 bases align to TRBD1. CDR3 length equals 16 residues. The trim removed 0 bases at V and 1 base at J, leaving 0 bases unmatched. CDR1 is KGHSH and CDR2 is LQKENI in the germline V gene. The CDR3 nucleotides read TGTGCCAGCTCACCACCGACAGGGGGGAACACCGGGGAGCTGTTTTTT. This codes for CASSPPTGGNTGELFF.

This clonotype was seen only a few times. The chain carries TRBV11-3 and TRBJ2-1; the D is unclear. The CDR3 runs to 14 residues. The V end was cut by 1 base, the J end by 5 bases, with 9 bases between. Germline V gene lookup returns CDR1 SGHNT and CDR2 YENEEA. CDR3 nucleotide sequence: TGTGCCAGCAGCTTAGTGGGATCGAACAATGAGCAGTTCTTC. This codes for CASSLVGSNNEQFF.

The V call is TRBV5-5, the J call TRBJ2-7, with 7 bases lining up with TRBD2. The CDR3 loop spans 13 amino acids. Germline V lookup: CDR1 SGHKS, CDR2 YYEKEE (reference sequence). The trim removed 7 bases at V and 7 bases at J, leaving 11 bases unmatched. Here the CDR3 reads CASLGGGGVEQYF. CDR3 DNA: TGTGCCAGCTTGGGGGGGGGAGGGGTTGAGCAGTACTTC.

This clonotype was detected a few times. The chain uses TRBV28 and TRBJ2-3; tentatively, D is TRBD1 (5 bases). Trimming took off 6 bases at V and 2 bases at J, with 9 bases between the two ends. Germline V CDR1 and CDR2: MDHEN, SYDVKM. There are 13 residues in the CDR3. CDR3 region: CASRAGFTDTQYF. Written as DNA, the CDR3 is TGTGCCAGCAGGGCAGGGTTCACAGATACGCAGTATTTT.

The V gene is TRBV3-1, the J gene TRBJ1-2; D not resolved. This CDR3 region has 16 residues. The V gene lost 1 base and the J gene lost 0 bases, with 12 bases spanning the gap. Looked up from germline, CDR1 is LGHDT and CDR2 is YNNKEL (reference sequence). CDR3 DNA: TGTGCCAGCAGCCAAGGCCGAGGGTCTTCTAACTATGGCTACACCTTC. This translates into CASSQGRGSSNYGYTF.

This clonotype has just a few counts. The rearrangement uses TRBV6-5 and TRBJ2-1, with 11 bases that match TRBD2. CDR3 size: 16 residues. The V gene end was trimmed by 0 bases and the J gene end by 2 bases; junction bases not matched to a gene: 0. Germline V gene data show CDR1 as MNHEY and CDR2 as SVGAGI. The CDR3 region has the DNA TGTGCCAGCAGTTACTCGGGACTAGCGGCCTACAATGAGCAGTTCTTC. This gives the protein CASSYSGLAAYNEQFF.

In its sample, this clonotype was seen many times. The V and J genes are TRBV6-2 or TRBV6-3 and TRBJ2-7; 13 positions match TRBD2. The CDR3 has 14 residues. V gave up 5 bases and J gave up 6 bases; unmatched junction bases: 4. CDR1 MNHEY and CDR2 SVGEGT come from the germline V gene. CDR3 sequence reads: CASSELAGGREQYF. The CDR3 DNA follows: TGTGCCAGCAGTGAACTAGCGGGAGGGCGCGAGCAGTACTTC.

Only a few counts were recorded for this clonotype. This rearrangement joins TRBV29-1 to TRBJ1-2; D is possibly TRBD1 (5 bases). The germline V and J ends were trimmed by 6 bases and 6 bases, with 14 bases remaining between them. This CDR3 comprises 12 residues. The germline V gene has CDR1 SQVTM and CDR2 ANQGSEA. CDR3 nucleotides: TGCAGCGTGCTAGAGCAGGGCCATGGCTACACCTTC. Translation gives CSVLEQGHGYTF. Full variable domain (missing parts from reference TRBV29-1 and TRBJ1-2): SAVISQKPSRDICQRGTSLTIQCQVDSQVTMMFWYRQQPGQSLTLIATANQGSEATYESGFVIDKFPISRPNLTFSTLTVSNMSPEDSSIYLCSVLEQGHGYTFGSGTRLTVV.

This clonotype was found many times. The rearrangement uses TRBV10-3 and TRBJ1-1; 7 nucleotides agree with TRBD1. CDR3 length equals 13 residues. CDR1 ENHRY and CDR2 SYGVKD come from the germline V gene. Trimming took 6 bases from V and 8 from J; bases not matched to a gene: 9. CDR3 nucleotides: TGTGCCATCAGCCTCACCGACAGGGCAGAAGCTTTCTTT. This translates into CAISLTDRAEAFF.

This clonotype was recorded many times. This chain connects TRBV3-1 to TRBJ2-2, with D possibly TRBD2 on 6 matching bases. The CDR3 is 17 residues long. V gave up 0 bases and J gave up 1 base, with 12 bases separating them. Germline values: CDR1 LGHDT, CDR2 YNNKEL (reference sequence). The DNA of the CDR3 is TGTGCCAGCAGCCAAGAAGCGGGTAGCGGGAACACCGGGGAGCTGTTTTTT. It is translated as CASSQEAGSGNTGELFF.